This T cell receptor (beta chain) stems from a study of T cells in Graves' hyperthyroidism and ophthalmopathy. TCR beta CDR3 sequences were amplified from RNA transcripts. Using the HTBI primer set, a first-round RT-PCR was run on the TCR CDR3. TCRdb analysed the multiplex PCR reads with MiXCR anew, one entry per CDR3 protein. The data contain some 550,000 distinct CDR3 sequences, about a fifth of them seen just once; the ten biggest clones take up more than 20%. As concerns this clonotype: What it binds is unknown.

Study-wide points: With a median lead of around 5.9 months before onset, the model predicted ophthalmopathy.

The sample was blood. The TCR was taken from a man aged 18 to 29 with Graves' hyperthyroidism.

CDR3 region: CASSPRRVNPETQYF. The CDR3 DNA reads as TGTGCCAGCAGTCCCAGACGGGTCAACCCCGAGACCCAGTACTTC. The V and J genes are TRBV28 and TRBJ2-5; D remains unclear. The CDR3 is 15 amino acids. Trimming took off 5 bases at V and 5 bases at J, with 18 bases between the two ends. CDR1 and CDR2 from the germline V gene are MDHEN and SYDVKM. The whole variable domain, filled in from reference TRBV28 and TRBJ2-5, reads DVKVTQSSRYLVKRTGEKVFLECVQDMDHENMFWYRQDPGLGLRLIYFSYDVKMKEKGDIPEGYSVSREKKERFSLILESASTNQTSMYLCASSPRRVNPETQYFGPGTRLLVL.